This TCR beta chain is drawn from a study of shared clonotypes between healthy human individuals (dated by TCRdb to 2020 to 2022). Some background on the complete study: Three men and two women, aged 18 to 49 years, made up the cohort. Each donor's leukapheresis produced roughly between roughly 0.85 and 9.5 billion PBMCs. To estimate repertoire size and how much clonotypes are shared between individuals, the study performed deep sequencing of blood TCR repertoires from a few healthy adults. Different laboratories and diverse techniques were used to prepare libraries and sequence TCR repertoires, to increase sequencing depth and limit assay-specific biases.

For this clone: Its binding antigen is unknown. No qualities accompany the bases; no much larger clone lies one base away.

TCR CDR3 regions were amplified from genomic DNA by multiplex PCR using the deep immunoSEQ assay. Genomic DNA extracted from each cell subset was distributed evenly over all wells of several immunoSEQ 96-well plates, and each plate served as one replicate. For unsorted PBMC, 300 ng genomic DNA, equal to 25,000 to 35,000 T cell genomes, was loaded into each replicate PCR. Ten immunoSEQ deep assay plates were used to sequence unsorted PBMC genomic DNA. Purified libraries were quantified with a Qubit 3.0 fluorometer, sized on a Bioanalyzer 2100, and re-quantified with the KAPA Library Quantification kit. Each immunoSEQ 96-well plate was sequenced on its own single-read 150-cycle Illumina NextSeq 550 flow cell. The study's own analysis went as follows. The immunoSEQ output contained only junctional sequences without quality scores, so filtering could not match that applied to full-length reads. To assign V/J genes and CDR3, sequences were annotated using PyIR, a Python wrapper for IgBLAST v1.9, with IMGT germline references. Any read was removed if the V/J assignment was weak (E-value above 1e-6), the CDR3 was missing, or the read contained stop codons, out-of-frame junctions, or ambiguous translated residues. V3J clonotypes were defined as sequences sharing the same inferred V gene, J gene, and CDR3 amino acid sequence. The percentage overlap between two repertoires was calculated by dividing the number of shared unique clonotypes by the size of the smaller repertoire. Richness of each repertoire was evaluated using RTK rarefaction, the Chao1 estimator, and Recon v2.1 estimates of unobserved clonotypes. TCRdb mirrors the immuneACCESS table, restricted to in-frame sequences. Some clones are absent from its copies; in checked studies, under half trace to an unresolved V gene, and the reason for the others is unknown. The DNA was the basis for D and trimming; V, J and clone size are from that table. A total of 450,000 to 500,000 clones appear in this sample, around 85% of them only once. Over 9.5% of the sample is in the top ten clones.

The donors were healthy, HIV-negative adults who had no recently reported acute infections or vaccinations. Only Caucasian adults living in Nashville, Tennessee, USA were represented among the donors. In the unsorted samples, tens of millions of PBMCs were counted, and genomic DNA was extracted using the QIAamp DNA Blood Mini kit. Blood was collected by leukapheresis, and PBMCs were isolated by Ficoll-Histopaque density gradient centrifugation and then cryopreserved in liquid nitrogen vapor phase. General study outcomes and caveats: Because the study included only a small number of donors, the genetic and exposure-history diversity represented was limited. Sampling was restricted to blood, and TCR repertoires in tissues likely differ from the TCR repertoires found in blood. Pairwise subsampling indicated that sequencing depth was expected to affect the degree of clonotype sharing among donors.

The TCR was taken from a woman between 40 and 55 years old in good health. Some clones in this sample may be carry-over from other donors' samples. Source material: PBMCs.

The nucleotide sequence is TGTGCCAGCAGCTTGGCGACAGGGGTTGAGCAGCCCCAGCATTTT. The resulting protein is CASSLATGVEQPQHF. Here the chain combines TRBV5-5 and TRBJ1-5, and 8 bases in between align with TRBD1. Germline trimming: 0 bases from V, 7 bases from J; junction bases outside gene matches: 6. CDR1 and CDR2 (SGHKS, YYEKEE) derive from the germline V gene (reference sequence). The cysteine opens and the phenylalanine closes a CDR3 of 15 amino acids. Only the CDR3 DNA stays, 45 bases, in frame from base 1. Joined to the reference TRBV5-5 and TRBJ1-5 proteins, this CDR3 gives the full variable domain: DAGVTQSPTHLIKTRGQQVTLRCSPISGHKSVSWYQQVLGQGPQFIFQYYEKEERGRGNFPDRFSARQFPNYSSELNVNALLLGDSALYLCASSLATGVEQPQHFGDGTRLSIL.